This T cell receptor beta chain was profiled in a study of Ad26.COV2.S vaccination and SARS-CoV-2 variants. The treatment denotes: roughly 18 received Ad26.COV2.S at low or high dose, single or two shots; 5 received placebo; per-sample allocation not given. Material that was analyzed had been drawn on day 63 after the first vaccine or placebo injection. TCRdb's table, derived via immunoSEQ multiplex PCR, lists solely in-frame clones and lacks some. The table lists over 400,000 clones, 85% to 90% of them singletons. CDR3 length equals 13 residues. Looked up from germline, CDR1 is SGHAT and CDR2 is FQNNGV. The ends were cut back, 5 bases at V and 8 bases at J, with 15 bases in the middle.

This receptor was taken from a person between 18 and 59 years old who received the Ad26.COV2.S COVID-19 vaccine or a placebo. The chain joins TRBV11-2 to TRBJ1-1; D might be TRBD1 (6 bases). This specimen was peripheral blood, taken in a trial of Ad26.COV2.S vaccine versus placebo. CDR3 loop: CASSRGRDKEAFF. CDR3 in DNA: TGTGCCAGCAGCAGAGGCCGGGACAAAGAAGCTTTCTTT. Looking up the rest from reference TRBV11-2 and TRBJ1-1 gives the full variable domain: EAGVAQSPRYKIIEKRQSVAFWCNPISGHATLYWYQQILGQGPKLLIQFQNNGVVDDSQLPKDRFSAERLKGVDSTLKIQPAKLEDSAVYLCASSRGRDKEAFFGQGTRLTVV.